One and the same sample provided the 20 T cell receptor beta chains below, sequenced in a study of metastatic and nonmetastatic thyroid tumors. Every patient was untreated before thyroid surgery. Using MiXCR, TCRdb reanalyzed the PCR reads. This table holds 15,000 to 25,000 clones, approximately 22% found once. The specimen was tumor tissue. The receptors were sampled from a male donor with papillary thyroid cancer or a benign thyroid nodule (not recorded which). Some clones in this sample may be carry-over from other donors' samples.

The rearrangement joins TRBV15 to TRBJ1-5, with D possibly matching TRBD1 (5 bases). The CDR3 has 17 amino acids. Trimming took off 3 bases at V and 0 bases at J, with 15 bases between the two ends. CDR1 is LNHNV, CDR2 YYDKDF, per germline (reference sequence). In nucleotides, the CDR3 is TGTGCCACCAGCAGCCCGAGGGACGGGTATAGCAATCAGCCCCAGCATTTT. The encoded protein is CATSSPRDGYSNQPQHF.

This clone has at least ten counts. The J gene is TRBJ1-6, the V gene TRBV30, with D possibly being TRBD1 (6 bases). Germline V gene lookup returns CDR1 GTSNPN and CDR2 SVGIG (reference sequence). The CDR3 runs 13 residues. V was pared by 4 bases and J by 7 bases, with 11 bases between. The CDR3 nucleotides are TGTGCCTGGACTAAGCAGGGGAATTCACCCCTCCACTTT. Its protein is CAWTKQGNSPLHF.

This clone was seen at least ten times. The chain combines TRBV4-2 with TRBJ2-7; TRBD2 matches 7 bases. This CDR3 has 15 residues. Germline-derived CDR1 and CDR2 are LGHNA and YNFKEQ. After removal of 0 bases from V and 2 bases from J, the junction contained 4 bases not matched to a gene. CDR3 DNA: TGTGCCAGCAGCCAAGATCTAGCGGAGGCCTACGAGCAGTACTTC. It specifies CASSQDLAEAYEQYF.

The chain couples TRBV11-2 to TRBJ1-5; 7 bases are a match to TRBD1. Germline lookup yields CDR1 SGHAT and CDR2 FQNNGV. Trimming at V came to 4 bases and at J to 6 bases, leaving 12 bases not matched to a gene. The CDR3 is 16 amino acids. The CDR3 protein is CASSSTGQERGQPQHF. For the CDR3, the DNA is TGTGCCAGCAGCTCCACTGGACAGGAGAGGGGTCAGCCCCAGCATTTT.

Sample share makes this clone medium-sized. Other DNA sequences in this sample translate to the same CDR3. V and J are TRBV29-1 and TRBJ2-1; D not resolved. The CDR3 contains 13 residues. Germline values: CDR1 SQVTM, CDR2 ANQGSEA. V was trimmed by 0 bases and J by 5 bases, leaving 8 bases between them. CDR3 amino acids: CSVEDWQNNEQFF. The CDR3 region has the DNA TGCAGCGTTGAAGATTGGCAGAACAATGAGCAGTTCTTC.

This clone was seen many times. The V and J genes are TRBV28 and TRBJ2-1; 8 bases map to TRBD1. The CDR3 extends over 17 amino acids. Germline loops: CDR1 MDHEN, CDR2 SYDVKM. V dropped 6 bases and J dropped 3; count of bases not matched to a gene: 13. The CDR3, as DNA: TGTGCCAGCAGGAGGAACCCAGGGGGCTATTACTACAATGAGCAGTTCTTC. Translation gives CASRRNPGGYYYNEQFF.

This clone occurred many times. J is TRBJ2-2 and V is TRBV11-1, with D maybe TRBD1 (6 bases). Germline loops: CDR1 SGHAT, CDR2 FQDESV (reference sequence). The CDR3 is 15 residues long. V was pared by 4 bases and J by 4 bases, with 13 bases between. The CDR3 DNA reads as TGTGCCAGCAGCTGGGGGCTACTAAGCACCGGGGAGCTGTTTTTT. This codes for CASSWGLLSTGELFF.

By share, this clone counts as medium-sized. The chain links TRBV5-1 to TRBJ2-3; D is unclear. Trimming cost V 1 base and J 5 bases, with 14 bases left between them. CDR3 length equals 15 residues. Per the germline V gene, CDR1 is SGHRS and CDR2 is YFSETQ. The CDR3 loop is CASSLISPIVDTQYF. The CDR3 DNA follows: TGCGCCAGCAGCTTGATATCTCCAATTGTAGATACGCAGTATTTT.

This clone was seen repeatedly, ten times or more. The CDR3 reads CASSVTRSSYEQYF. Here the CDR3 DNA reads TGTGCCAGCAGCGTAACGCGGAGCTCCTACGAGCAGTACTTC. The chain couples TRBV9 to TRBJ2-7, with D uncertain. V was pared by 1 base and J by 0 bases, with 8 bases between. CDR3 size: 14 residues. Germline assignment: CDR1 SGDLS and CDR2 YYNGEE.

By frequency in the sample, this clone is medium-sized (0.01 to 0.1%). CDR3 nucleotides: TGTGCCAGCAGTGAAAGGGGACGAGGTAGCGGGAGTGGAGATACGCAGTATTTT. This gives the protein CASSERGRGSGSGDTQYF. The J gene is TRBJ2-3, the V gene TRBV6-1; 9 bases line up with TRBD2. V lost 2 bases, J lost 5 bases, and 14 bases stayed unmatched. The CDR3 contains 18 residues. Germline CDR1 reads MNHNS; CDR2 reads SASEGT.

Relative to its sample, this clone is medium-sized. This chain links TRBV7-9 with TRBJ1-2; D not certain. The germline V and J ends were trimmed by 1 base and 4 bases, with 13 bases remaining between them. This CDR3 is 15 amino acids long. CDR1 and CDR2 from the germline V gene are SEHNR and FQNEAQ (reference sequence). CDR3 residues: CASSLEQRPIYGYTF. CDR3 in DNA: TGTGCCAGCAGCTTAGAACAAAGGCCAATCTATGGCTACACCTTC.

This clone was recorded at least ten times. This chain connects TRBV7-2 to TRBJ2-7; 7 positions agree with TRBD1. This CDR3 spans 13 amino acids. CDR1 and CDR2 from the germline V gene are SGHTA and FQGNSA. The ends lost 5 bases at V and 3 bases at J; junction bases unmatched: 4. CDR3 DNA: TGTGCCAGCAGCCCGGGACAGCACTACGAGCAGTACTTC. Residues: CASSPGQHYEQYF.

Concerning this clone itself: One end of the junction does not line up with germline, which may come from a read error. The chain is built from TRBV30 and TRBJ2-7; 11 bases fit TRBD2. The CDR3 has 13 amino acids. CDR1 is GTSNPN and CDR2 is SVGIG in the germline V gene (reference sequence). The CDR3 protein is CDWSVGTSGTQYF. The DNA of the CDR3 is TGTGACTGGAGTGTAGGGACTAGCGGCACCCAGTACTTC.

This clone was seen at least ten times. This chain connects TRBV29-1 to TRBJ2-1; 14 positions match TRBD2. Germline CDR1 SQVTM, CDR2 ANQGSEA. The trim removed 6 bases at V and 15 bases at J, leaving 10 bases unmatched. The CDR3 sequence is 13 residues long. CDR3 coding DNA: TGCAGCGTCGCTGGACTAGCGGGAGGAGCCCCGTTCTTC. The encoded protein is CSVAGLAGGAPFF.

A word on this clone: This sequence may be a read error, since a much larger clone differs from it by one base. The CDR3 loop reads CANSIDRDTEAFF. CDR3 bases: TGTGCCAATAGTATTGACAGGGACACTGAAGCTTTCTTT. The chain combines TRBV19 with TRBJ1-1, with 7 bases matching TRBD1. The CDR3 sequence is 13 residues long. Germline-derived CDR1 and CDR2 are LNHDA and SQIVND (reference sequence).

The genes are TRBV10-1 and TRBJ2-2; possibly TRBD2 for D (6 bases). The V gene's germline CDR1 is WNHNN and CDR2 SYGVQD (reference sequence). V was clipped by 2 bases and J by 7 bases, with 14 bases between them. This CDR3 spans 15 amino acids. For the CDR3, the DNA is TGCGCCAGCAGTGAGGGGACTGAATTAGACGGGGAGCTGTTTTTT. This encodes CASSEGTELDGELFF.

The V call is TRBV11-2, the J call TRBJ2-1; D gene unclear. This CDR3 is 12 amino acids long. V lost 5 bases and J 7 bases, leaving 9 bases between the germline ends. CDR1 is SGHAT, CDR2 FQNNGV, per germline. The CDR3 sequence is CASSHGGNEQFF. The CDR3 DNA reads as TGTGCCAGCAGCCACGGTGGGAATGAGCAGTTCTTC.

The table lists this clone with many counts. The chain uses TRBV5-1 and TRBJ2-7; D is uncertain. Germline CDR1 SGHRS, CDR2 YFSETQ. This CDR3 has 14 residues. The ends were cut back, 4 bases at V and 3 bases at J, with 14 bases in the middle. The CDR3 DNA reads as TGCGCCAGCAGCCGGCTTAGCCAAGACTACGAGCAGTACTTC. Encoded protein: CASSRLSQDYEQYF.

There are many counts of this clone. The V gene is TRBV30, the J gene TRBJ1-5, with 7 bases aligning to TRBD1. The J segment lost 4 bases and the V segment lost 3 bases, leaving 12 bases of the junction unmatched. This CDR3 comprises 16 residues. Looked up from germline, CDR1 is GTSNPN and CDR2 is SVGIG (reference sequence). CDR3 coding DNA: TGTGCCTGGAGCCTAAAGACAGGGTTTCGGAATCAGCCCCAGCATTTT. This gives the protein CAWSLKTGFRNQPQHF.

This chain joins TRBV11-3 and TRBJ2-5; D not resolved. Trimming left V 3 bases short and J 5 bases short, with 10 bases between. The germline gives CDR1 SGHNT, CDR2 YENEEA. The CDR3 covers 13 residues. This CDR3 is CASSFKYRETQYF. CDR3 bases: TGTGCCAGCAGCTTCAAATATAGGGAGACCCAGTACTTC.